The following is a T cell receptor beta chain sequence with its context. Its specificity is unknown. HTBI primers from iRepertoire and Arm-PCR of CDR3 regions yielded the TCR beta libraries. Original handling: Under 75 TRBV and 13 to 15 TRBJ segments were identified across samples. Using its own MiXCR run on the multiplex PCR reads, TCRdb lists one record per CDR3 protein. The V and J calls and clone size come from TCRdb's table, not from the authors' own analysis. The sample lists 400,000 to 500,000 distinct CDR3 sequences; about 16% were seen once. These data come from a study of regulatory T cells in long-lasting Graves disease. Notes on the study in general: For persistent Graves' patients, TCR diversity was lower than for newly diagnosed ones.

Time point meaning: newly diagnosed GD, antithyroid drugs for less than 3 months. PBMC RNA was the source of the TCR library. The CDR3 covers 15 residues. Between the trimmed V and J ends, which lost 4 bases and 4 bases, there was a span of 13 bases. From germline, CDR1 is MGHRA and CDR2 YSYEKL. These data were likewise used in another study, on T cells in Graves' hyperthyroidism and ophthalmopathy. In that study: HTBI primers drove first-round RT-PCR of the TCR CDR3. Most thyroid clonotypes with frequency above 0.001 were detected in blood.

This rearrangement joins TRBV4-1 to TRBJ2-2; a possible D gene is TRBD1 (5 bases). The sequence came from a woman aged 18-35 years with Graves disease. The sequencing used peripheral blood mononuclear cells (PBMCs), collected at new diagnosis, from a patient treated with antithyroid drugs. DNA for the CDR3: TGCGCCAGCAGCCGAGAATCCAGGGTCACCGGGGAGCTGTTTTTT. This encodes CASSRESRVTGELFF.